This T cell receptor (beta chain) appears in the sequencing data of a study of shared clonotypes between healthy human individuals. Study information: The people who gave samples were a couple of women and three men aged 18 to 49. Researchers assigned three CD4 naive, three CD4 memory, two CD8 naive and one CD8 memory plate to each donor. Findings and caveats of the study: Genetic and exposure-history diversity was limited by the small donor number.

Under the authors' procedure: As immunoSEQ supplied junction-only sequences (without quality scores), filtering differed. Repertoires were generated with immunoSEQ multiplex PCR, while TCRdb's copy carries only in-frame clones and drops some. V, J and clone size were drawn from that table, and D and trimming were deduced from the DNA. The sample contains about 680,000 clones, under 95% of which appear only once. Concerning this clone itself: What it recognizes is unknown.

As defined, naive CD8 cells were CD45RO-negative and positively selected for CCR7, with terminally differentiated effector memory CD45RA+ cells excluded. This CDR3 has 17 residues. CDR1 and CDR2 (germline): MDHEN, SYDVKM. V shed 2 bases and J shed 0 bases, with 17 bases lying between them. The sample comprised naive CD8+ T cells sorted from blood. The chain has TRBV28 and TRBJ2-7; weak D call: TRBD1 (5 bases). The sequence derives from a man between 25 and 39 years old in good health. The CDR3 sequence: CASSLHLPDTRSYEQYF. Here the CDR3 DNA reads TGTGCCAGCAGTTTACATCTTCCGGACACCCGCTCCTACGAGCAGTACTTC.